This T cell receptor (beta chain) derives from a study of blood T cell repertoires in COVID-19. Whole-study context: T cells, B-cell-depleted T cells, or PBMCs provided the cDNA or gDNA that served as material.

With V trimmed by 2 bases and J by 0 bases, 4 bases remained unmatched. The V gene's germline CDR1 is SGHTA and CDR2 FQGNSA. The CDR3 runs 15 residues. Turning to this clone: This sample includes further DNA sequences coding for the same CDR3.

Assay used: immunoSEQ multiplex PCR; TCRdb lists only in-frame clones, some missing. Here the sample spans roughly 71,000 clones, over 75% being singletons. Sequenced sample: peripheral blood. This TCR came from a man aged 50 to 59 with acute or convalescent COVID-19. The rearrangement uses TRBV7-2 and TRBJ2-7, with 7 bases aligning to TRBD2. CDR3 amino acids: CASSLSRGDSYEQYV. In DNA form, the CDR3 reads TGTGCCAGCAGCTTATCACGGGGGGACTCCTACGAGCAGTACGTC.